The present entry profiles one T cell receptor (beta chain) with its context. Its cognate antigen is unknown. The V gene end was trimmed by 5 bases and the J gene end by 10 bases; junction bases not matched to a gene: 11. The germline V gene has CDR1 SGHTA and CDR2 FQGNSA. The CDR3 loop spans 15 amino acids. The entry originates in a study of ipilimumab plus nivolumab after autologous stem cell transplantation. About the research overall: Typical patient got four to six ipilimumab doses and about eight nivolumab doses (median). The myeloma cohort included high-risk transplant-naive patients and patients relapsing within 3 years of a first autologous transplant. The study's findings and limits: Per the authors, repertoire, Treg and microbiota data justify further study.

Sequenced by immunoSEQ multiplex PCR; TCRdb stores in-frame clones only, minus some. The data contain 4,800 or so clones, 76% of them seen just once; the ten biggest clones take up over 15%. Patients got 3 mg/kg IV nivolumab weeks 1, 4, 7, 10, then biweekly through week 26. This TCR came from a male donor with multiple myeloma. This chain joins TRBV7-2 and TRBJ1-4, with 9 bases matching TRBD1. This specimen consisted of PBMCs, obtained in a trial of ipilimumab plus nivolumab as post-transplant consolidation. CDR3 nucleotides: TGTGCCAGCAGCCAAGTTCGGGACAGGGATGGAAAACTGTTTTTT. Translated, it gives CASSQVRDRDGKLFF.